One sample yielded the 31 T cell receptor beta chains listed below, sequenced in a study of blood T cell repertoires in COVID-19. TCRdb's table, derived via immunoSEQ multiplex PCR, lists solely in-frame clones and lacks some. The data contain nearly 350,000 clones, more than 75% of them singletons. Source material: PBMCs or T cells enriched from blood (not recorded which). The receptors were gathered from a woman in her twenties or thirties who had recovered from COVID-19.

The chain couples TRBV2 to TRBJ2-1; D may be TRBD2 (6 bases). Germline CDR1 reads SNHLY; CDR2 reads FYNNEI. V was cut by 4 bases and J by 4 bases, with 14 bases left in between. The CDR3 length is 15 residues. CDR3 nucleotide sequence: TGTGCCAGCAGTGGAGGGGTGGGGGGTTACAATGAGCAGTTCTTC. Encoded protein: CASSGGVGGYNEQFF.

Ten or more counts support this clone. The chain links TRBV28 to TRBJ1-1; D unresolved. The CDR3 extends over 14 amino acids. V lost 5 bases and J 5 bases, leaving 15 bases between the germline ends. CDR1 and CDR2 (germline): MDHEN, SYDVKM. CDR3 loop: CASSPARVWTEAFF. The CDR3 bases are TGTGCCAGCAGTCCCGCCCGGGTTTGGACTGAAGCTTTCTTT.

The rearrangement uses TRBV3-1 (or the pseudogene TRBV3-2) and TRBJ1-5; TRBD1 aligns across 7 bases. Germline CDR1 reads LGHDT; CDR2 reads YNNKEL (reference sequence). The CDR3 has 17 residues. After removal of 4 bases from V and 3 bases from J, the junction contained 12 bases not matched to a gene. Here the CDR3 reads CASSPPDREVNNQPQHF. The CDR3 DNA sequence: TGTGCCAGCAGCCCACCCGACAGGGAGGTCAACAATCAGCCCCAGCATTTT.

V usage is TRBV5-5 and J usage is TRBJ1-3; D is unresolved. The V end lost 3 bases, the J end lost 0 bases, and 13 bases lay between the germline ends. The germline V gene encodes CDR1 SGHKS and CDR2 YYEKEE (reference sequence). This CDR3 region has 16 residues. The CDR3 coding sequence is TGTGCCAGCAGCTGGGGAGATAGTATCTCTGGAAACACCATATATTTT. Its translation: CASSWGDSISGNTIYF.

This clone was found a few times. The CDR3 region is CASSQLTQGQNNEQFF. CDR3 DNA: TGCGCCAGCAGCCAACTAACCCAGGGACAGAACAATGAGCAGTTCTTC. The chain links TRBV4-3 to TRBJ2-1; TRBD1 agrees at 7 bases. V trimming: 2 bases; J trimming: 5 bases; junction bases outside the gene matches: 9. Germline-derived CDR1 and CDR2 are LGHNA and YSLEER. The CDR3 contains 16 residues.

The gene calls are TRBV19 and TRBJ1-6; TRBD1 might be the D (6 bases). This CDR3 spans 14 amino acids. The V gene lost 7 bases and the J gene lost 10 bases, with 17 bases spanning the gap. Per germline, CDR1 LNHDA and CDR2 SQIVND (reference sequence). Here the CDR3 DNA reads TGTGCCAGTAAAACAGGGTCCGGGGCCTCACCCCTCCACTTT. It encodes CASKTGSGASPLHF.

The chain recombines TRBV19 with TRBJ2-3, with 12 positions matching TRBD1. Unmatched junction bases numbered 3, after V lost 5 bases and J lost 3 bases. From germline, CDR1 is LNHDA and CDR2 SQIVND (reference sequence). The CDR3 loop spans 15 amino acids. CDR3 region: CASSGTGGSTDTQYF. The DNA of the CDR3 is TGTGCCAGTAGTGGGACAGGGGGCAGTACAGATACGCAGTATTTT.

V gene TRBV30 combines with J gene TRBJ1-6; 7 nucleotides match TRBD1. Germline-derived CDR1 and CDR2 are GTSNPN and SVGIG (reference sequence). This CDR3 spans 14 amino acids. The ends lost 3 bases at V and 7 bases at J; junction bases unmatched: 6. CDR3 coding DNA: TGTGCCTGGAGACCCGACAGGGCAAATTCACCCCTCCACTTT. Its protein is CAWRPDRANSPLHF.

V usage is TRBV18 and J usage is TRBJ1-5; D perhaps matches TRBD1 (5 bases). From germline, CDR1 is KGHSH and CDR2 LQKENI. The V gene lost 4 bases and the J gene lost 5 bases, with 9 bases spanning the gap. This CDR3 comprises 13 residues. CDR3 nucleotides: TGTGCCAGCTCACGGACAATGGATCAGCCCCAGCATTTT. Its translation is CASSRTMDQPQHF.

The rearrangement uses TRBV11-3 and TRBJ2-3; TRBD2 matches at 8 bases. V dropped 1 base and J dropped 2; count of bases not matched to a gene: 5. Germline CDR1 reads SGHNT; CDR2 reads YENEEA. The CDR3 length is 16 residues. Here the CDR3 DNA reads TGTGCCAGCAGCTTAGGTCTAGCGGGCCTCACAGATACGCAGTATTTT. This sequence encodes CASSLGLAGLTDTQYF.

V usage is TRBV4-1 and J usage is TRBJ2-5; 7 bases agree with TRBD1. The CDR3 length is 15 residues. The trim removed 5 bases at V and 1 base at J, leaving 7 bases unmatched. CDR1 and CDR2 from the germline V gene are MGHRA and YSYEKL. Written as DNA, the CDR3 is TGCGCCAGCAGCATCCGTCGGGACAGCCAAGAGACCCAGTACTTC. Its translation: CASSIRRDSQETQYF.

The rearrangement joins TRBV5-4 to TRBJ2-1, with unresolved D. The CDR3 totals 13 residues. Trimming cost V 4 bases and J 10 bases, with 15 bases left between them. In germline, CDR1 is SGHNT, CDR2 YYREEE (reference sequence). The CDR3 reads CASSTETRREQFF. As DNA, the CDR3 is TGTGCCAGCAGCACCGAGACAAGACGCGAGCAGTTCTTC.

The V gene is TRBV2, the J gene TRBJ2-5; D is perhaps TRBD2 (6 bases). V lost 6 bases and J 1 base, leaving 9 bases between the germline ends. This CDR3 comprises 13 residues. Germline CDR1 reads SNHLY; CDR2 reads FYNNEI. The CDR3 region has the DNA TGTGCCAGCAGGGGGGGACCCCAAGAGACCCAGTACTTC. Its protein product is CASRGGPQETQYF.

The V call is TRBV3-1 (or the pseudogene TRBV3-2), the J call TRBJ2-2; D might be TRBD1 (6 bases). The germline gives CDR1 LGHDT, CDR2 YNNKEL (reference sequence). This CDR3 is 16 amino acids long. The ends were cut back, 9 bases at V and 0 bases at J, with 17 bases in the middle. The DNA of the CDR3 is TGTGCCAGTGCTATCCGGGACACCACGAACACCGGGGAGCTGTTTTTT. Translated: CASAIRDTTNTGELFF.

DNA of the CDR3: TGTGCCAGTAGTATTACAGGGCAAGAGACCCAGTACTTC. Encoded protein: CASSITGQETQYF. The chain employs TRBV19 and TRBJ2-5; D perhaps matches TRBD1 (6 bases). The CDR3 extends over 13 amino acids. V shed 3 bases and J shed 2 bases, with 7 bases lying between them. The germline V gene encodes CDR1 LNHDA and CDR2 SQIVND (reference sequence). The whole variable domain, remainder taken from reference TRBV19 and TRBJ2-5, is DGGITQSPKYLFRKEGQNVTLSCEQNLNHDAMYWYRQDPGQGLRLIYYSQIVNDFQKGDIAEGYSVSREKKESFPLTVTSAQKNPTAFYLCASSITGQETQYFGPGTRLLVL.

The rearrangement links TRBV18 to TRBJ1-6; D uncertain. Germline loops: CDR1 KGHSH, CDR2 LQKENI. V was cut by 6 bases and J by 5 bases, with 14 bases left in between. The CDR3 loop spans 15 amino acids. This CDR3 is CASSPSEANNSPLHF. DNA for the CDR3: TGTGCCAGCTCTCCCAGCGAAGCTAATAATTCACCCCTCCACTTT. Filled out from reference TRBV18 and TRBJ1-6, the complete variable domain reads NAGVMQNPRHLVRRRGQEARLRCSPMKGHSHVYWYRQLPEEGLKFMVYLQKENIIDESGMPKERFSAEFPKEGPSILRIQQVVRGDSAAYFCASSPSEANNSPLHFGNGTRLTVT.

The chain is built from TRBV20-1 and TRBJ2-1, with 13 bases aligning to TRBD2. The V gene's germline CDR1 is DFQATT and CDR2 SNEGSKA (reference sequence). Trimming cost V 3 bases and J 6 bases; bases outside gene matches: 2. The CDR3 loop spans 14 amino acids. The CDR3 here is CSASTSGGANEQFF. The CDR3 DNA sequence: TGCAGTGCTAGTACTAGCGGGGGGGCCAATGAGCAGTTCTTC.

CDR3 sequence reads: CASSPSLPADTQYF. CDR3 bases: TGTGCCAGCAGCCCTTCTCTCCCCGCAGATACGCAGTATTTT. J is TRBJ2-3 and V is TRBV11-2; D call uncertain. This CDR3 has 14 residues. V lost 5 bases and J 4 bases, leaving 13 bases between the germline ends. CDR1 is SGHAT, CDR2 FQNNGV, per germline.

The gene calls are TRBV28 and TRBJ2-2; 10 bases match TRBD2. Germline CDR1 is MDHEN and CDR2 is SYDVKM. This CDR3 has 16 residues. The V and J ends lost 6 bases and 0 bases, in that order; junction bases with no gene match: 4. CDR3 in DNA: TGTGCCAGCAGGAGAGCGGGGGGGACGAACACCGGGGAGCTGTTTTTT. This sequence encodes CASRRAGGTNTGELFF.

The chain links TRBV9 to TRBJ1-1; TRBD1 agrees at 7 bases. V dropped 4 bases and J dropped 4; count of bases not matched to a gene: 4. The CDR3 is 13 residues long. The germline V gene encodes CDR1 SGDLS and CDR2 YYNGEE. Written as DNA, the CDR3 is TGTGCCAGCAGCCAGGGGGAAAGCACTGAAGCTTTCTTT. It is translated as CASSQGESTEAFF.

The chain links TRBV6-1 to TRBJ1-3, with D unresolved. The CDR3 totals 19 residues. Trimming left V 0 bases short and J 0 bases short, with 18 bases between. CDR1 MNHNS and CDR2 SASEGT come from the germline V gene. DNA for the CDR3: TGTGCCAGCAGTGAAGCGAAGGTGGAGTGGTCTGGCTCTGGAAACACCATATATTTT. As protein: CASSEAKVEWSGSGNTIYF.

J is TRBJ1-2 and V is TRBV6-1, with 8 bases identical to TRBD1. The V gene's germline CDR1 is MNHNS and CDR2 SASEGT. CDR3 length: 14 residues. The trim removed 2 bases at V and 4 bases at J, leaving 3 bases unmatched. This chain's CDR3 is CASSELGQVYGYTF. The CDR3 DNA is TGTGCCAGCAGTGAATTGGGACAGGTCTATGGCTACACCTTC.

The chain has TRBV19 and TRBJ2-6; D may be TRBD1 (5 bases). Germline V gene sequence: CDR1 LNHDA, CDR2 SQIVND (reference sequence). V was clipped by 5 bases and J by 1 base, with 9 bases between them. The CDR3 spans 15 residues. The chain's CDR3 is CASSFQGSGANVLTF. The CDR3 nucleotides read TGTGCCAGTAGTTTCCAGGGTTCTGGGGCCAACGTCCTGACTTTC.

The V and J genes are TRBV30 and TRBJ1-5, with TRBD1 as a possible D gene (5 bases). This CDR3 is built from 17 residues. The germline V gene has CDR1 GTSNPN and CDR2 SVGIG (reference sequence). V was cut by 2 bases and J by 4 bases, with 21 bases left in between. The CDR3: CAWSPPGLTAQNQPQHF. The CDR3 DNA follows: TGTGCCTGGAGTCCACCCGGTTTGACAGCCCAAAATCAGCCCCAGCATTTT.

The V gene is TRBV30, the J gene TRBJ2-2; D gene uncertain. The V gene lost 2 bases and the J gene lost 5 bases, with 9 bases spanning the gap. The CDR3 length is 13 residues. CDR1 is GTSNPN, CDR2 SVGIG, per germline (reference sequence). CDR3 sequence reads: CAWSSARTGELFF. CDR3 DNA sequence: TGTGCCTGGAGTAGTGCTAGGACCGGGGAGCTGTTTTTT.

The chain has TRBV11-2 and TRBJ1-1; D is ambiguous. Between the trimmed V and J ends, which lost 1 base and 6 bases, there was a span of 6 bases. Germline assignment: CDR1 SGHAT and CDR2 FQNNGV. The CDR3 is made up of 12 amino acids. The CDR3 is CASSLGGPEAFF. CDR3 sequence (DNA): TGTGCCAGCAGCTTAGGAGGGCCTGAAGCTTTCTTT.

The J gene is TRBJ1-6, the V gene TRBV11-2, with D possibly TRBD1 on 5 matching bases. With 3 bases removed from V and 12 bases from J, the gap between germline ends came to 15 bases. This CDR3 is built from 14 residues. CDR1 SGHAT and CDR2 FQNNGV come from the germline V gene. The CDR3 sequence: CASSLGGTRLPLHF. The CDR3 DNA sequence: TGTGCCAGCAGCTTGGGAGGGACGCGCCTACCCCTCCACTTT.

The V and J genes are TRBV29-1 and TRBJ1-1; 8 nucleotides agree with TRBD1. V was clipped by 4 bases and J by 4 bases; unmatched bases: 8. This CDR3 has 14 residues. Germline-derived CDR1 and CDR2 are SQVTM and ANQGSEA. The CDR3: CSVVPSTGGTEAFF. DNA for the CDR3: TGCAGCGTTGTTCCGAGCACAGGGGGCACTGAAGCTTTCTTT. Full variable domain (remainder filled in from reference TRBV29-1 and TRBJ1-1): SAVISQKPSRDICQRGTSLTIQCQVDSQVTMMFWYRQQPGQSLTLIATANQGSEATYESGFVIDKFPISRPNLTFSTLTVSNMSPEDSSIYLCSVVPSTGGTEAFFGQGTRLTVV.

The chain links TRBV4-1 to TRBJ2-2; 11 nucleotides agree with TRBD1. The germline CDR1 and CDR2 sequences are MGHRA and YSYEKL. The trim removed 2 bases at V and 4 bases at J, leaving 6 bases unmatched. This CDR3 spans 17 amino acids. For the CDR3, the DNA is TGCGCCAGCAGCCAATTACTTGGGACAGGGGGCACCGGGGAGCTGTTTTTT. Translating it yields CASSQLLGTGGTGELFF.

The chain links TRBV19 to TRBJ1-1; D perhaps matches TRBD1 (6 bases). The V end was cut by 7 bases, the J end by 1 base, with 10 bases between. This CDR3 has 13 amino acids. CDR1 and CDR2 (germline): LNHDA, SQIVND (reference sequence). The CDR3 DNA follows: TGTGCCAGTAACGGACAGCCGAACACTGAAGCTTTCTTT. Translated: CASNGQPNTEAFF. Full variable domain (remainder filled in from reference TRBV19 and TRBJ1-1): DGGITQSPKYLFRKEGQNVTLSCEQNLNHDAMYWYRQDPGQGLRLIYYSQIVNDFQKGDIAEGYSVSREKKESFPLTVTSAQKNPTAFYLCASNGQPNTEAFFGQGTRLTVV.

The J gene is TRBJ1-6, the V gene TRBV28; D possibly corresponds to TRBD1 (5 bases). This CDR3 contains 22 residues. Trimming cost V 4 bases and J 7 bases, with 35 bases left between them. Germline V CDR1 and CDR2: MDHEN, SYDVKM. CDR3 region: CASSSAGPPGWSRGTGNSPLHF. The CDR3 nucleotides read TGTGCCAGCAGTTCCGCAGGCCCTCCCGGGTGGTCCCGAGGGACTGGCAATTCACCCCTCCACTTT.